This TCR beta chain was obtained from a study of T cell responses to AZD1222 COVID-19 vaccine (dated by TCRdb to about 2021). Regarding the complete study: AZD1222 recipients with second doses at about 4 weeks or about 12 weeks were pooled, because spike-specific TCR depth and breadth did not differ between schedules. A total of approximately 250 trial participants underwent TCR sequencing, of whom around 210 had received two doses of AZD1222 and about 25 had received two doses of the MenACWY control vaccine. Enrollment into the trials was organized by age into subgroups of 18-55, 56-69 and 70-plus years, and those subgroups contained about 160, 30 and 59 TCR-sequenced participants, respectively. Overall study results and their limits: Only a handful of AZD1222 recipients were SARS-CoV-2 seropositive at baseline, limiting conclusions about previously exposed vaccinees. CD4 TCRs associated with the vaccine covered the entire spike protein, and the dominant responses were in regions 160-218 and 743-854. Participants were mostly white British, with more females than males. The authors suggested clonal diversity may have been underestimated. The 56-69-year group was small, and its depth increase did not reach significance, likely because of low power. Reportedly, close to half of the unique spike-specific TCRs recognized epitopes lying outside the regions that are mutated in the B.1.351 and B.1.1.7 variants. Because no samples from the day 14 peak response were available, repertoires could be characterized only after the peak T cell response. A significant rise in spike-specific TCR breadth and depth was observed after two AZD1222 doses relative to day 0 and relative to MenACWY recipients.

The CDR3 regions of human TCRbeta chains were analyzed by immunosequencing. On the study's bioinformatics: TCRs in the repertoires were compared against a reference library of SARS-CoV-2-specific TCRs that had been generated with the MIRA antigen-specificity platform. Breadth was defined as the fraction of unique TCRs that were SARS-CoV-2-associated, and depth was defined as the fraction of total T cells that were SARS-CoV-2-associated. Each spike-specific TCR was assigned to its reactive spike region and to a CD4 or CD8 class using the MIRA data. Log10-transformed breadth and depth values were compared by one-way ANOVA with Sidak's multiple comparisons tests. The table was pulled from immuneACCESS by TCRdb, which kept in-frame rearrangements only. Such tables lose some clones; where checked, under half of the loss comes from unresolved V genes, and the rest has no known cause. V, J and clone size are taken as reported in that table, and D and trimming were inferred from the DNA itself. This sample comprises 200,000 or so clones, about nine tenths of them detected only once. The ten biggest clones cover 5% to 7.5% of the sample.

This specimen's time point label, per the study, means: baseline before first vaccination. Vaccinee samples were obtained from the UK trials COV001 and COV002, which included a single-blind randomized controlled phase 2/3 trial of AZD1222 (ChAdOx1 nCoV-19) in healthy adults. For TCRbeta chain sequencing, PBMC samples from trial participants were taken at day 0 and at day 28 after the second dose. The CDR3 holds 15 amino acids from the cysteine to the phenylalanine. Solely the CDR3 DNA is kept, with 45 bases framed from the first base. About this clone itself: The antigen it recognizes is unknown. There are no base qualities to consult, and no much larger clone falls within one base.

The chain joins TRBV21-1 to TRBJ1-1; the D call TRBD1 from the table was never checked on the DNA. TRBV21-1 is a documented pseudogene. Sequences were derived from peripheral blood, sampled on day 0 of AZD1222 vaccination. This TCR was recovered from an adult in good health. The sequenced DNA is TGTGCCAGCAGCAAAGTTCGGACAGTGAACACTGAAGCTTTCTTT. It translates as CASSKVRTVNTEAFF.